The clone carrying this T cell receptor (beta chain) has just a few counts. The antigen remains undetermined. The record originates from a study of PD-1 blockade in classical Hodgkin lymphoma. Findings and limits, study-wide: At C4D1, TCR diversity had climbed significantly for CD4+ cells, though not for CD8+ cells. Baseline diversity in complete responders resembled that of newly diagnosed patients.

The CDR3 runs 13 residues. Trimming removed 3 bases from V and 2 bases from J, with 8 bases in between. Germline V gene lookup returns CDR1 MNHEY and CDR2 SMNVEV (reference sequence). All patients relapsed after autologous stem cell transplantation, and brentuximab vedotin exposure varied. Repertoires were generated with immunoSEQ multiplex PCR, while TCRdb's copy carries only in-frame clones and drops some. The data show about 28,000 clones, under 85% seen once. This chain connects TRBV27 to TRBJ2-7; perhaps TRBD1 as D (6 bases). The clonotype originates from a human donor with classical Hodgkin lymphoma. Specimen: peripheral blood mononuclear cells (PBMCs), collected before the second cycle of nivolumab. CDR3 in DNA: TGTGCCAGCAGTTTGGCAGGGGCCTACGAGCAGTACTTC. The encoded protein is CASSLAGAYEQYF.